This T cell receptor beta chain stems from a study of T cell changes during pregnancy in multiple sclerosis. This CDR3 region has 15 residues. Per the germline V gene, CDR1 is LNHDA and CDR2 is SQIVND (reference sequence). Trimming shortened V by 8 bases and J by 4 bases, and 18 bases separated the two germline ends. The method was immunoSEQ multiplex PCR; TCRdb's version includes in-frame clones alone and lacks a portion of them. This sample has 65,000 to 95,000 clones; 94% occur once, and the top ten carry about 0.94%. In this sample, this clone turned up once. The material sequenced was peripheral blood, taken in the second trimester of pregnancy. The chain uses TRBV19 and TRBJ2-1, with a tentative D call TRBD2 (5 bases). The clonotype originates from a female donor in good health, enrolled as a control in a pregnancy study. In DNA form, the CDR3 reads TGTGCCAGTGGACTGCCGAGTAGCGTATACAATGAGCAGTTCTTC. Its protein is CASGLPSSVYNEQFF.